The 27 T cell receptor beta chains given below trace back to one sample, sequenced in a study of response to subunit inactivated influenza vaccine (dated by TCRdb to the late 2010s). Libraries came from RT-PCR. Data came from an Illumina HiSeq 2500. Clones were called with MiXCR by TCRdb after fastp trimmed the public reads at Q25, and only in-frame beta chains were retained. Records with the same CDR3 protein are collapsed into one entry carrying the most frequent genes and DNA. For this sample there are fewer than 550,000 distinct CDR3 sequences; roughly 23% appear just once. Of the sample, 1.5% to 2% falls within the top ten clones. This specimen was CD4+ T cells sorted from PBMCs, taken 5 days after vaccination. The receptor source for this set is a man aged 50 or older who received an inactivated influenza vaccine. Donor details come from another sample of the same person, matched by shared clones.

In its sample, this clonotype was seen a few times. The chain recombines TRBV27 with TRBJ1-1; D perhaps matches TRBD1 (5 bases). This CDR3 is 15 amino acids long. Germline-derived CDR1 and CDR2 are MNHEY and SMNVEV (reference sequence). Deletions cut 2 bases from V and 4 bases from J, with 14 bases between. The CDR3 DNA sequence: TGTGCCAGCAGTTTACGGTACGGGGGTGGCACTGAAGCTTTCTTT. Amino acids: CASSLRYGGGTEAFF.

This clonotype came up a few times. The chain couples TRBV5-1 to TRBJ1-4; D gene unclear. The ends were cut back, 0 bases at V and 1 base at J, with 13 bases in the middle. The CDR3 extends over 17 amino acids. Germline lookup yields CDR1 SGHRS and CDR2 YFSETQ. The CDR3 here is CASSLDEGDGTNEKLFF. The CDR3 nucleotides are TGCGCCAGCAGCTTGGATGAGGGTGATGGAACTAATGAAAAACTGTTTTTT.

The sample holds a few counts of this clonotype. DNA for the CDR3: TGTGCCATCAGGGTCCCGCGGAACACCATATATTTT. As protein: CAIRVPRNTIYF. The chain couples TRBV10-3 to TRBJ1-3; D remains unclear. CDR1 is ENHRY and CDR2 is SYGVKD in the germline V gene. The length of the CDR3 is 12 residues. The germline V and J ends were trimmed by 6 bases and 7 bases, with 10 bases remaining between them.

This clonotype is a singleton in its sample. V and J are TRBV20-1 and TRBJ2-1; D possibly corresponds to TRBD2 (5 bases). The CDR3 is 16 residues long. Germline CDR1 is DFQATT and CDR2 is SNEGSKA (reference sequence). The germline V and J ends were trimmed by 0 bases and 2 bases, with 14 bases remaining between them. CDR3: CSAREPRSGTYNEQFF. The CDR3 DNA reads as TGCAGTGCTAGAGAGCCCCGGAGCGGAACCTACAATGAGCAGTTCTTC.

This clonotype was counted only a few times. Here the CDR3 reads CASRRDPGSEKLFF. CDR3 sequence (DNA): TGTGCCAGCAGGAGGGACCCTGGCAGCGAAAAACTGTTTTTT. The V call is TRBV6-1, the J call TRBJ1-4; possible D gene TRBD1, 5 bases. The V gene's germline CDR1 is MNHNS and CDR2 SASEGT. The CDR3 length is 14 residues. V gave up 6 bases and J gave up 8 bases, with 16 bases separating them.

The table lists this clonotype with a few counts. The V and J genes are TRBV10-3 and TRBJ2-2; D unresolved. Germline CDR1 is ENHRY and CDR2 is SYGVKD. This CDR3 is 11 amino acids long. V was cut by 3 bases and J by 6 bases, with 2 bases left in between. The CDR3 here is CAISDAGELFF. Here the CDR3 DNA reads TGTGCCATCAGTGATGCCGGGGAGCTGTTTTTT.

The genes are TRBV14 and TRBJ2-3; D is possibly TRBD2 (5 bases). Germline V lookup: CDR1 SGHDN, CDR2 FVKESK. This CDR3 is built from 17 residues. V gave up 0 bases and J gave up 4 bases, with 17 bases separating them. CDR3 sequence (DNA): TGTGCCAGCAGCCAAGATCTCGGGGAGTTCATGGCAGATACGCAGTATTTT. It is translated as CASSQDLGEFMADTQYF.

This clonotype has more than one count but fewer than ten. The chain has TRBV5-1 and TRBJ1-2; TRBD1 is a possible D gene (6 bases). The CDR3 runs to 14 residues. In germline, CDR1 is SGHRS, CDR2 YFSETQ. Between the trimmed V and J ends, which lost 0 bases and 8 bases, there was a span of 14 bases. The CDR3 DNA is TGCGCCAGCAGCTTGGAATTACAGGGTTACGGCTACACCTTC. This gives the protein CASSLELQGYGYTF.

This clonotype was found many times. The chain recombines TRBV29-1 with TRBJ2-7; D ambiguous. Germline-derived CDR1 and CDR2 are SQVTM and ANQGSEA. The CDR3 sequence is 14 residues long. The germline V and J ends were trimmed by 5 bases and 2 bases, with 16 bases remaining between them. Here the CDR3 reads CSVMTFVVPYEQYF. DNA of the CDR3: TGCAGCGTTATGACGTTTGTGGTACCCTACGAGCAGTACTTC.

A few counts support this clonotype. The rearrangement links TRBV5-1 to TRBJ1-3; D unclear. Trimming removed 2 bases from V and 4 bases from J, with 10 bases in between. CDR1 is SGHRS, CDR2 YFSETQ, per germline. The length of the CDR3 is 14 residues. The CDR3 DNA is TGCGCCAGCAGCTTCGCTGGGTACGGAAACACCATATATTTT. It specifies CASSFAGYGNTIYF.

V gene TRBV20-1 combines with J gene TRBJ1-2, with TRBD1 as a possible D gene (6 bases). Germline loops: CDR1 DFQATT, CDR2 SNEGSKA (reference sequence). CDR3 length equals 12 residues. With 3 bases removed from V and 8 bases from J, the gap between germline ends came to 13 bases. As DNA, the CDR3 is TGCAGTGCTAGTAGACAGGATTCGGGCTACACCTTC. Protein product: CSASRQDSGYTF.

This clonotype has a handful of counts. The chain couples TRBV30 to TRBJ1-1; 10 bases agree with TRBD1. The junction had 8 bases not matched to a gene; V was cut back by 4 bases and J by 6 bases. The germline gives CDR1 GTSNPN, CDR2 SVGIG (reference sequence). The CDR3 is 14 amino acids. The CDR3: CAWTPGTGAPEAFF. CDR3 coding DNA: TGTGCCTGGACCCCGGGGACAGGGGCTCCTGAAGCTTTCTTT.

This clonotype has a handful of counts. This chain's CDR3 is CASSSGRELGQPQHF. The CDR3 coding sequence is TGTGCCAGCAGCTCGGGGAGGGAGTTAGGGCAGCCCCAGCATTTT. The chain has TRBV7-8 and TRBJ1-5; D call uncertain. V was shortened by 4 bases and J by 7 bases, with 17 bases between the two germline ends. CDR1 is SGHVS and CDR2 is FQNEAQ in the germline V gene. The CDR3 is 15 amino acids. The full variable domain, rest sourced from reference TRBV7-8 and TRBJ1-5, is GAGVSQSPRYKVAKRGQDVALRCDPISGHVSLFWYQQALGQGPEFLTYFQNEAQLDKSGLPSDRFFAERPEGSVSTLKIQRTQQEDSAVYLCASSSGRELGQPQHFGDGTRLSIL.

In this sample, this clonotype turned up a few times. J is TRBJ1-6 and V is TRBV10-3, with D tentatively TRBD1 (6 bases). Per germline, CDR1 ENHRY and CDR2 SYGVKD. V dropped 11 bases and J dropped 7 bases, with 15 bases sitting between them. This CDR3 comprises 13 residues. CDR3 in DNA: TGTGCCGTAAGGCGGGACAACAATTCACCCCTCCACTTT. The encoded protein is CAVRRDNNSPLHF.

V gene TRBV7-2 combines with J gene TRBJ2-1, with D tentatively TRBD1 (6 bases). Trimming pared 1 base from V and 10 bases from J, leaving 14 bases between. The germline gives CDR1 SGHTA, CDR2 FQGNSA. The CDR3 has 14 amino acids. CDR3 amino acids: CASSLVDSVGEQFF. The CDR3 DNA reads TGTGCCAGCAGCTTAGTGGACAGTGTTGGAGAGCAGTTCTTC.

This clonotype appeared a few times. This rearrangement joins TRBV9 to TRBJ2-3; D is uncertain. The CDR3 length is 14 residues. CDR1 and CDR2 from the germline V gene are SGDLS and YYNGEE. V was shortened by 0 bases and J by 0 bases, with 5 bases between the two germline ends. CDR3 sequence (DNA): TGTGCCAGCAGCGTAGGTCTGAGCACAGATACGCAGTATTTT. Translation gives CASSVGLSTDTQYF.

The chain uses TRBV4-2 and TRBJ2-7, with TRBD2 matching over 13 bases. CDR1 is LGHNA, CDR2 YNFKEQ, per germline. This CDR3 is 15 amino acids long. V was clipped by 2 bases and J by 2 bases; unmatched bases: 0. The CDR3 nucleotides are TGTGCCAGCAGCCAAACTAGCGGGAGGGCCTACGAGCAGTACTTC. Amino acids: CASSQTSGRAYEQYF.

This clonotype turned up a few times. The rearrangement joins TRBV14 to TRBJ2-5, with D tentatively TRBD2 (5 bases). The germline V gene has CDR1 SGHDN and CDR2 FVKESK. CDR3 length equals 14 residues. V lost 6 bases and J lost 1, with 12 bases in between. This CDR3 is CASSSRGLQETQYF. The CDR3 region has the DNA TGTGCCAGCAGTTCCAGAGGGCTCCAAGAGACCCAGTACTTC.

The rearrangement uses TRBV3-1 and TRBJ1-3; TRBD1 is a possible D gene (5 bases). V was trimmed by 0 bases and J by 2 bases, leaving 8 bases between them. The CDR3 loop spans 15 amino acids. The germline V gene encodes CDR1 LGHDT and CDR2 YNNKEL (reference sequence). The CDR3, as DNA: TGTGCCAGCAGCCAAGACAGGGCCGCTGGAAACACCATATATTTT. Amino acid sequence: CASSQDRAAGNTIYF.

This rearrangement joins TRBV5-1 to TRBJ2-6; 8 bases align to TRBD2. Germline loops: CDR1 SGHRS, CDR2 YFSETQ. The CDR3 totals 15 residues. The ends lost 3 bases at V and 8 bases at J; junction bases unmatched: 7. The CDR3 DNA reads TGCGCCAGCAGCTCCGGGGGGGGGTTGTCCAACGTCCTGACTTTC. Translation gives CASSSGGGLSNVLTF.

This clonotype has only a few counts. The rearrangement links TRBV6-5 to TRBJ2-7; 9 nucleotides match TRBD2. CDR3 length: 16 amino acids. Germline values: CDR1 MNHEY, CDR2 SVGAGI. The V gene end was trimmed by 1 base and the J gene end by 6 bases; junction bases not matched to a gene: 10. CDR3 nucleotides: TGTGCCAGCAGTTACTACTACTTCGCGGGAGGGCTCGAGCAGTACTTC. It codes for CASSYYYFAGGLEQYF.

This clonotype came up a few times. J is TRBJ2-7 and V is TRBV12-3 or TRBV12-4; D remains unclear. V lost 3 bases to trimming and J lost 3 bases, with 9 bases between them. The CDR3 sequence is 13 residues long. The CDR3 spells CASSLSPFYEQYF. CDR3 DNA: TGTGCCAGCAGTTTGAGTCCTTTCTACGAGCAGTACTTC.

This clonotype was observed a handful of times. This chain links TRBV7-9 with TRBJ2-3; D remains unclear. The CDR3 sequence is 12 residues long. Germline V gene lookup returns CDR1 SEHNR and CDR2 FQNEAQ (reference sequence). V gave up 4 bases and J gave up 4 bases, with 6 bases separating them. In nucleotides, the CDR3 is TGTGCCAGCAGCTCGTCCCCAGATACGCAGTATTTT. Protein product: CASSSSPDTQYF.

This clonotype appeared a few times. J is TRBJ1-1 and V is TRBV5-1; no firm D call. The CDR3 contains 15 residues. V was shortened by 0 bases and J by 0 bases, with 9 bases between the two germline ends. Germline-derived CDR1 and CDR2 are SGHRS and YFSETQ. The CDR3 region is CASSLEVGMNTEAFF. Here the CDR3 DNA reads TGCGCCAGCAGCTTGGAAGTGGGAATGAACACTGAAGCTTTCTTT.

This clonotype was counted a few times. This rearrangement joins TRBV6-5 to TRBJ2-3, with D tentatively TRBD1 (5 bases). V was trimmed by 6 bases and J by 3 bases, leaving 13 bases between them. The germline CDR1 and CDR2 sequences are MNHEY and SVGAGI. The CDR3 is 14 residues long. CDR3 region: CASRSRQFTDTQYF. CDR3 in DNA: TGTGCCAGCAGATCTCGACAGTTTACAGATACGCAGTATTTT.

In this sample, this clonotype turned up many times. At one boundary the junction diverges from the germline segment, which might be a read error. The CDR3 DNA follows: TGTGCCAGCAGTTTAGTGGGAGAGCAGTTCTTC. Protein product: CASSLVGEQFF. The genes are TRBV5-1 and TRBJ2-1; D unresolved. The CDR3 consists of 11 residues. CDR1 is SGHRS, CDR2 YFSETQ, per germline.

The chain recombines TRBV6-2 or TRBV6-3 with TRBJ2-7; 8 positions agree with TRBD2. V shed 10 bases and J 3 bases; nucleotides not matched to a gene: 8. CDR1 is MNHEY and CDR2 is SVGEGT in the germline V gene. The CDR3 is 13 amino acids. CDR3 DNA sequence: TGTGCCACCCGTCTGGCGGGAGGCTACGAGCAGTACTTC. Protein product: CATRLAGGYEQYF.